These T cell receptor beta chains were read from a single sample in a study of T cell changes during pregnancy in multiple sclerosis. This table comes from immunoSEQ multiplex PCR, and its TCRdb copy is limited to in-frame clones, with some not included. The sample holds 60,000 to 70,000 clones, roughly 89% seen once. The material sequenced was peripheral blood, taken in the third trimester of pregnancy. These receptors were collected from a female donor in good health, enrolled as a control in a pregnancy study. Each CDR3 is given with its conserved first and last residue. A D gene is named only where the DNA matches it firmly. A row's size may be missing; if present it is once, few, many or a size class.

once,TRBJ2-1,TRBV27,TRBD2,TGTGCCAGCAGCCGCACTAGCGGGCTTTACAATGAGCAGTTCTTC,CASSRTSGLYNEQFF
.,TRBJ2-4,TRBV13,.,TGTGCCAGCAGCTTAGGGACGTGGGGGCTAGCCAAAAACATTCAGTACTTC,CASSLGTWGLAKNIQYF
once,TRBJ1-2,TRBV5-4,.,TGTGCCAGCAGCTTGCGAGAGGGAGTCTATGGCTACACCTTC,CASSLREGVYGYTF
.,TRBJ1-1,TRBV19,.,TGTGCCAGTAGTATTAGGACAGAGAACACTGAAGCTTTCTTT,CASSIRTENTEAFF
.,TRBJ1-4,TRBV18,.,TGTGCCAGCTCACCATCCAGGGGAAGGGGTAATGAAAAACTGTTTTTT,CASSPSRGRGNEKLFF
.,TRBJ2-5,TRBV7-9,TRBD2,TGTGCCAGCAGCTTAGCGGGACTAGCAGGAGAGACCCAGTACTTC,CASSLAGLAGETQYF
.,TRBJ2-5,TRBV7-9,TRBD1,TGTGCCAGCAGCTTAGCGGGCCGGGACAGAAAGGAGACCCAGTACTTC,CASSLAGRDRKETQYF
.,TRBJ2-2,TRBV7-2,TRBD1,TGTGCCAGCAGCTTAAGGTCGGGACAGGGTTGGACCGGGGAGCTGTTTTTT,CASSLRSGQGWTGELFF
.,TRBJ1-6,TRBV6-1,TRBD1,TGTGCCAGCAGTCCCGACAGGGGATCACCCCTCCACTTT,CASSPDRGSPLHF
.,TRBJ2-1,TRBV2,.,TGTGCCAGCGGGACACCTTCCTACAATGAGCAGTTCTTC,CASGTPSYNEQFF
.,TRBJ1-1,TRBV29-1,TRBD1,TGCAGCGTTGAGGGACAGGGGGCGGTAGACACTGAAGCTTTCTTT,CSVEGQGAVDTEAFF
.,TRBJ1-2,TRBV9,TRBD1,TGTGCCAGCAGCTCCGGGACAGGGGCAATCTCTATGGGCTACACCTTC,CASSSGTGAISMGYTF
.,TRBJ1-2,TRBV4-1,TRBD1,TGCGCCAGCAGCCATCCTGACAGGGAGGTCTATGGCTACACCTTC,CASSHPDREVYGYTF
.,TRBJ1-3,TRBV4-3,.,TGCGCCAGCAGCCAAGATAAGGGGTCTGGAAACACCATATATTTT,CASSQDKGSGNTIYF
.,TRBJ1-1,TRBV18,TRBD1,TGTGCCAGCTCACGACAGGGAGGTCACACTGAAGCTTTCTTT,CASSRQGGHTEAFF
.,TRBJ2-7,TRBV6-6,.,TGTGCCAGCGGGAGGACCTACGAGCAGTACTTC,CASGRTYEQYF
.,TRBJ2-3,TRBV7-2,.,TGTGCCAGCAGCCTCGAGAGGCTCTCCACAGATACGCAGTATTTT,CASSLERLSTDTQYF